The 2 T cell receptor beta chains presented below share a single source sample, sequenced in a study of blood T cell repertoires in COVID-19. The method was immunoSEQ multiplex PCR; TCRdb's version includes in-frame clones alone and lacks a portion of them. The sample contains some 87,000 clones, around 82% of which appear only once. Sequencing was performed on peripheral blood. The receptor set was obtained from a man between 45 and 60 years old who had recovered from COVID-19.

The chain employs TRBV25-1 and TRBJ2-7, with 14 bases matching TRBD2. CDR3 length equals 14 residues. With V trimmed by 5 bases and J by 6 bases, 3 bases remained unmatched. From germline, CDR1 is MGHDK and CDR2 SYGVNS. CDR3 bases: TGTGCCAGCAGTACCGGGACTAGCGGGAGCGAGCAGTACTTC. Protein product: CASSTGTSGSEQYF.

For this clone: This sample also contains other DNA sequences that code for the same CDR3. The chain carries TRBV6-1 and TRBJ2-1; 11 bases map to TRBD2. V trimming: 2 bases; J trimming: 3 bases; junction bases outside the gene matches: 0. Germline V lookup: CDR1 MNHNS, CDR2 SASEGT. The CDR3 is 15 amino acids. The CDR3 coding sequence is TGTGCCAGCAGTGAACTAGCGGGGGGCTACAATGAGCAGTTCTTC. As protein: CASSELAGGYNEQFF.